These 8 T cell receptor beta chains were all obtained from the same sample, sequenced in a study of T cell responses to AZD1222 COVID-19 vaccine. Assay: immunoSEQ multiplex PCR; the TCRdb copy retains only in-frame clones and omits some. Of 90,000 or so clones listed, around nine tenths are singletons. The sample here was peripheral blood, taken on day 0 of AZD1222 vaccination. The source is an adult in good health.

The chain has TRBV3-1 (or the pseudogene TRBV3-2) and TRBJ1-1; the D gene is possibly TRBD1 (6 bases). V gave up 0 bases and J gave up 10 bases, with 12 bases separating them. Germline V lookup: CDR1 LGHDT, CDR2 YNNKEL (reference sequence). This CDR3 has 13 residues. The CDR3 sequence is CASSQEGQRGAFF. The DNA for the CDR3 is TGTGCCAGCAGCCAAGAAGGACAGCGGGGAGCTTTCTTT.

As concerns this clone: Other nucleotide sequences in the sample specify the same CDR3. The V call is TRBV5-1, the J call TRBJ1-1; D is unresolved. Germline CDR1 and CDR2: SGHRS and YFSETQ. This CDR3 comprises 14 residues. Trimming removed 1 base at V and 2 bases at J, with 9 bases between. As DNA, the CDR3 is TGCGCCAGCAGCTTGTTGGGATTAAACACTGAAGCTTTCTTT. Amino acids: CASSLLGLNTEAFF. The variable domain in full, completed from reference TRBV5-1 and TRBJ1-1, reads KAGVTQTPRYLIKTRGQQVTLSCSPISGHRSVSWYQQTPGQGLQFLFEYFSETQRNKGNFPGRFSGRQFSNSRSEMNVSTLELGDSALYLCASSLLGLNTEAFFGQGTRLTVV.

The V and J genes are TRBV25-1 and TRBJ2-7; D call uncertain. Germline V gene sequence: CDR1 MGHDK, CDR2 SYGVNS. The CDR3 totals 13 residues. Trimming removed 3 bases from V and 3 bases from J, with 9 bases in between. The CDR3 sequence: CASSDRFIYEQYF. CDR3 nucleotide sequence: TGTGCCAGCAGTGACCGCTTTATCTACGAGCAGTACTTC.

This clone was observed once. V is TRBV5-4 and J is TRBJ2-7; D not resolved. The CDR3 extends over 13 amino acids. The V end lost 0 bases, the J end lost 2 bases, and 6 bases lay between the germline ends. Per the germline V gene, CDR1 is SGHNT and CDR2 is YYREEE (reference sequence). The CDR3 loop reads CASSLGKTYEQYF. In DNA form, the CDR3 reads TGTGCCAGCAGCTTGGGAAAAACCTACGAGCAGTACTTC.

The rearrangement links TRBV6-1 to TRBJ1-6; the D is unclear. The CDR3 has 13 amino acids. Deletions cut 2 bases from V and 8 bases from J, with 7 bases between. Germline V gene data show CDR1 as MNHNS and CDR2 as SASEGT. The CDR3 reads CASSEWRDSPLHF. The DNA for the CDR3 is TGTGCCAGCAGTGAATGGAGGGATTCACCCCTCCACTTT.

This clone was seen a handful of times. V and J are TRBV29-1 and TRBJ1-2, with D hard to call. This CDR3 has 14 residues. Germline values: CDR1 SQVTM, CDR2 ANQGSEA. Between the trimmed V and J ends, which lost 0 bases and 8 bases, there was a span of 16 bases. In DNA, the CDR3 is TGCAGCGTTGAAGACCGCTCGTGGGGAGGCGGCTACACCTTC. Translating gives CSVEDRSWGGGYTF.

CDR3 in amino acids: CSVELEGVDGYTF. The CDR3 DNA follows: TGCAGCGTTGAATTGGAGGGAGTCGATGGCTACACCTTC. The J gene is TRBJ1-2, the V gene TRBV29-1; D remains unclear. Germline V CDR1 and CDR2: SQVTM, ANQGSEA. This CDR3 contains 13 residues. Between the trimmed V and J ends, which lost 2 bases and 6 bases, there was a span of 13 bases.

This clone has just a few counts. The chain employs TRBV6-4 and TRBJ1-6, with TRBD1 as a possible D gene (5 bases). This CDR3 is built from 14 residues. Looked up from germline, CDR1 is MRHNA and CDR2 is SNTAGT. Trimming shortened V by 2 bases and J by 8 bases, and 10 bases separated the two germline ends. CDR3 coding DNA: TGTGCCAGCAGTGACGGCAGGGATGATTCACCCCTCCACTTT. It specifies CASSDGRDDSPLHF.